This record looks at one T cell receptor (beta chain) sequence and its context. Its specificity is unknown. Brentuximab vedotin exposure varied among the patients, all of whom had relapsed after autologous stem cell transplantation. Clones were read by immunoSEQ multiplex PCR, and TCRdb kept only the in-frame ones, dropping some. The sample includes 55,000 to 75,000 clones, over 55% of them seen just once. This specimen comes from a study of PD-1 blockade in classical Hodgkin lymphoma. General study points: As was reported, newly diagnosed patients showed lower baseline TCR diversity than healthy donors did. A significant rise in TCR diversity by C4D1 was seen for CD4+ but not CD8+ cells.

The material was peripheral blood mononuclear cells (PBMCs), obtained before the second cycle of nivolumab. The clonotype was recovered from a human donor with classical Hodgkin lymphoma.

CDR3 DNA: TGTGCCAGCAGTACTCAGACTAGCGGGAGTTTGGACATTCAGTACTTC. It is translated as CASSTQTSGSLDIQYF. The chain links TRBV27 to TRBJ2-4; 12 bases are shared with TRBD2. V was clipped by 5 bases and J by 8 bases; unmatched bases: 10. There are 16 residues in the CDR3. From germline, CDR1 is MNHEY and CDR2 SMNVEV (reference sequence).